This record covers a single T cell receptor beta chain. Its target is unknown. The data originate from a study of Ad26.COV2.S vaccination and SARS-CoV-2 variants. Overall study findings and caveats: It is possible that the TCR breadth and depth analyses underestimated the total T cell responses. Similar non-spike TCR breadth was observed in recipients of vaccine and of placebo.

Sequencing used immunoSEQ multiplex PCR; TCRdb keeps in-frame clones, though not all of them. The sample includes 180,000 or so clones, around nine tenths of them seen just once. CDR3 length equals 13 residues. CDR1 and CDR2 from the germline V gene are MNHEY and SVGAGI. V was shortened by 6 bases and J by 6 bases, with 11 bases between the two germline ends. Sequencing was performed on peripheral blood, taken after recovery from COVID-19. The source is a human donor who had recovered from COVID-19. The chain joins TRBV6-5 to TRBJ1-4; a weak D match, TRBD1 (6 bases). CDR3 sequence: CASSRQDYEKLFF. The DNA of the CDR3 is TGTGCCAGCAGCCGACAGGACTATGAAAAACTGTTTTTT.